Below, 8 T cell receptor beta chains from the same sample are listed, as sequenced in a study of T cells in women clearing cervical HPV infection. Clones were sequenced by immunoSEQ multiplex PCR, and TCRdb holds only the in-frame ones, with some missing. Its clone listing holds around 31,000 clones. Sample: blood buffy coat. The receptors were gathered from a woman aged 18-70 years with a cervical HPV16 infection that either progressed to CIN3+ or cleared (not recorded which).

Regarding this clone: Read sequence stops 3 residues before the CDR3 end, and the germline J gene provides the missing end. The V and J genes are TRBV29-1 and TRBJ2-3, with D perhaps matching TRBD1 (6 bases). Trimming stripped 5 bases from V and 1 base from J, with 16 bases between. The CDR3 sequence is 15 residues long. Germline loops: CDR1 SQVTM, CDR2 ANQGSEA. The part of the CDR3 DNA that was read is TGCAGCGTTATAGGGGTAGGGGGAGGCACAGATACG. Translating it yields CSVIGVGGGTDT. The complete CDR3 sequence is CSVIGVGGGTDTQYF.

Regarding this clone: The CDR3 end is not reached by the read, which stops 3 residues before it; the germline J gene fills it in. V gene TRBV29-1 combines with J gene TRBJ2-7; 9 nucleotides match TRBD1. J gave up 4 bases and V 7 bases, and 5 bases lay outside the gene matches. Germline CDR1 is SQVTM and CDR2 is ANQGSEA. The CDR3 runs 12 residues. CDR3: CSAGTGWYEQYF. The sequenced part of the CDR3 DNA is TGCAGCGCTGGGACAGGGTGGTACGAG.

The CDR3 loop is CASSLSAGSTDTYTF. CDR3 DNA (partial): TGTGCCAGCAGCTTATCAGCGGGGTCCACAGATACC. The chain employs TRBV7-2 and TRBJ1-2; no firm D call. The read terminates 3 residues ahead of where the CDR3 ends, so the germline J gene completes it. The V gene's germline CDR1 is SGHTA and CDR2 FQGNSA. The length of the CDR3 is 15 residues.

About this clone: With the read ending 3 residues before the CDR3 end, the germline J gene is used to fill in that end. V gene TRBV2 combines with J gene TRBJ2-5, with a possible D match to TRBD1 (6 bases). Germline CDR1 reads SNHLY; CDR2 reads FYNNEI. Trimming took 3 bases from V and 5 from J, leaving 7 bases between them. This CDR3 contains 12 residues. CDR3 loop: CASSDRGETQYF. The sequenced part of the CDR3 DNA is TGTGCCAGCAGTGATAGGGGGGAGACC.

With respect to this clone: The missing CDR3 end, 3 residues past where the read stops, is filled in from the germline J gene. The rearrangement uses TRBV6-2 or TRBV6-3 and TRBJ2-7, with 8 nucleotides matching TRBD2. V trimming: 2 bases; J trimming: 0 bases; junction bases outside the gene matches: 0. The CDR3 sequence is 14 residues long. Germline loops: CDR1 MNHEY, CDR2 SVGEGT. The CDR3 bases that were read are TGTGCCAGCAGTTACGGGACTAGCTCCTACGAG. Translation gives CASSYGTSSYE. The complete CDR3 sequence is CASSYGTSSYEQYF.

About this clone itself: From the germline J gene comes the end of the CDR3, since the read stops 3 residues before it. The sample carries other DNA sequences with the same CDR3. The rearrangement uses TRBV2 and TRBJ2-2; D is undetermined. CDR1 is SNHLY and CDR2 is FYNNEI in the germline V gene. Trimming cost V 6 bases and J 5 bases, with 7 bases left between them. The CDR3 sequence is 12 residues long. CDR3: CASRVQTGELFF. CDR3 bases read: TGTGCCAGCAGGGTGCAGACCGGGGAG.

CDR3 region: CASSPRRVNSPLFF. The part of the CDR3 DNA that was read is TGTGCCAGCAGCCCCCGGCGGGTAAACTCACCG. J is TRBJ2-2 and V is TRBV7-2; D is possibly TRBD2 (5 bases). Coverage ceases 3 residues before the CDR3 finishes, and the germline J gene fills in the end. Germline CDR1 and CDR2: SGHTA and FQGNSA. There are 14 residues in the CDR3.

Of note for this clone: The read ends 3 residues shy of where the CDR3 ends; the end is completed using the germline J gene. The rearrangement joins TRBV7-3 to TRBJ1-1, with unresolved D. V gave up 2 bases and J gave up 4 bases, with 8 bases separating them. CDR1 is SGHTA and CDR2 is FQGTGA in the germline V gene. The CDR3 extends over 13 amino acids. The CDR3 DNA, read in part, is TGTGCCAGCAGCTTAGGTGAGGGCACTGAA. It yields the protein CASSLGEGTE. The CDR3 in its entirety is CASSLGEGTEAFF.